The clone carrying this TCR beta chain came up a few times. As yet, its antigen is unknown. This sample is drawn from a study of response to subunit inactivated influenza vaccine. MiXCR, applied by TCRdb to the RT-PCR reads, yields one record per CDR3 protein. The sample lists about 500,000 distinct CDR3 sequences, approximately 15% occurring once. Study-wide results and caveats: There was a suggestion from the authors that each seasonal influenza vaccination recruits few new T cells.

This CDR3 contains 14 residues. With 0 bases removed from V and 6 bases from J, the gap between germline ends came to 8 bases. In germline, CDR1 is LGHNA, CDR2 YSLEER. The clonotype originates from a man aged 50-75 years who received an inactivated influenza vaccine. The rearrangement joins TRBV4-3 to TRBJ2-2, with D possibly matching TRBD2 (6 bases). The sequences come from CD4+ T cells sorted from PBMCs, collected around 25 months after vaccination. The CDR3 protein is CASSQDWGAGELFF. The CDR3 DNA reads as TGCGCCAGCAGCCAAGACTGGGGGGCCGGGGAGCTGTTTTTT.